This T cell receptor (beta chain) was sequenced for a study of T cell repertoires in cytomegalovirus infection. Across the whole study: Selection of CMV epitopes for the study included recently identified HLA-C-restricted and well-studied HLA-B-restricted ones. It was the public TCR beta signatures that indicated both CMV infection and matching HLA type. Findings of the study overall: Across the ex vivo response, the dominant clonotypes were HLA-C-restricted CMV-specific TCR beta clonotypes. The cumulative frequency of public TCR beta families identified carriers of CMV plus the relevant HLA.

TCRdb fed the reads into MiXCR, producing one record per CDR3 protein. The sample holds 35,000 to 55,000 distinct CDR3 sequences; around 18% are singletons and the top ten take around half. Trimming removed 3 bases from V and 2 bases from J; junction bases left unmatched: 5. CDR3 size: 15 residues. The germline V gene encodes CDR1 MNHEY and CDR2 SMNVEV (reference sequence). This clonotype has only a few counts. Its antigen is not known. The chain links TRBV27 to TRBJ1-2; 8 nucleotides match TRBD1. The material was CD8+ T cells from cultured PBMCs, obtained from culture after CMV antigen stimulation. The receptor was derived from a human donor in good health (CMV status not recorded). Some clones in this sample may be carry-over from other donors' samples. The CDR3 loop is CASSFSGTGNYGYTF. The CDR3 DNA reads TGTGCCAGCAGTTTCTCCGGGACAGGAAACTATGGCTACACCTTC.